The present entry profiles one T cell receptor beta chain with its context. The CDR3 covers 13 residues. V dropped 3 bases and J dropped 6; count of bases not matched to a gene: 4. Per the germline V gene, CDR1 is DFQATT and CDR2 is SNEGSKA (reference sequence). Via MiXCR, TCRdb re-called the 5' RACE reads, giving one row per CDR3 protein. The repertoire includes 70,000 to 90,000 distinct CDR3 sequences, approximately 12% of them detected once, and 3.4% sits in the top ten. This specimen belongs to a study of early T cells in non-severe SARS-CoV-2 infection. The V call is TRBV20-1, the J call TRBJ2-1, with 8 bases identical to TRBD2. This clonotype was obtained from an adult who was a healthcare worker with PCR-confirmed SARS-CoV-2 infection or an uninfected control (not recorded which). Sequenced sample: whole blood. This chain's CDR3 is CSASSGTSNEQFF. As DNA, the CDR3 is TGCAGTGCTAGTAGCGGGACATCCAATGAGCAGTTCTTC.